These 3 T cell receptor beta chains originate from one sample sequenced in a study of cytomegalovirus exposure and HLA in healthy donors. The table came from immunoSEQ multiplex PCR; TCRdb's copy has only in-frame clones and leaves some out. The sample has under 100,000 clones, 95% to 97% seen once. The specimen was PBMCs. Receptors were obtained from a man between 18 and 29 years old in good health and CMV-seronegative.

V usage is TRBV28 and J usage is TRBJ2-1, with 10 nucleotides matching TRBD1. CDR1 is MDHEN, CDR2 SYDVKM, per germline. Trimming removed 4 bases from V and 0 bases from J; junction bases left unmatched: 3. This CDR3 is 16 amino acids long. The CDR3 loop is CASSSDRGSSYNEQFF. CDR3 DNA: TGTGCCAGCAGTTCGGACAGGGGGAGCTCCTACAATGAGCAGTTCTTC.

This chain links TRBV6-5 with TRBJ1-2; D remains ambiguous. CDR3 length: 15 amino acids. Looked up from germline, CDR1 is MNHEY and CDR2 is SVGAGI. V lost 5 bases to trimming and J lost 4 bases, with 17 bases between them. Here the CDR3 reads CASSPRSRQIYGYTF. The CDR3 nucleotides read TGTGCCAGCAGTCCACGTTCGCGGCAGATCTATGGCTACACCTTC.

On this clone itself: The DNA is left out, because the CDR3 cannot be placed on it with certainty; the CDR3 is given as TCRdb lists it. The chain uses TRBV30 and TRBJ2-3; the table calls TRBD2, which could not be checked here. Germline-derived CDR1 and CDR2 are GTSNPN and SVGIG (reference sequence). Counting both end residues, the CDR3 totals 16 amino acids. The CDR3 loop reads CAWSVDFRGVTDTQYF.